This T cell receptor (beta chain) is from a study of T-cell reconstitution after alpha-beta-depleted transplantation in children. Germline assignment: CDR1 SGHRS and CDR2 YFSETQ. The V and J ends lost 2 bases and 6 bases respectively, with 11 bases between them. The CDR3 totals 13 residues. In its sample, this clonotype was seen a few times. Its specificity is not known. Preparation of the TCRbeta library involved a method that used unique molecular identifiers. TCRdb ran MiXCR on the PCR reads and lists one entry per CDR3 protein. The data show approximately 85,000 distinct CDR3 sequences, around an eighth seen once. Study outcomes and limitations: When one year had passed after transplant, most T-cell counts and diversity came from newly produced T cells.

The source was PBMCs, mostly from graft donor cells, collected 180 days after TCRalphabeta/CD19-depleted stem cell transplant. The gene calls are TRBV5-1 and TRBJ1-2; no firm D call. The clonotype comes from a male patient between 2 and 15 years old who had a stem cell transplant for acute lymphoblastic leukemia, so the T cells may come from the graft donor. For the CDR3, the DNA is TGCGCCAGCAGCTTCGACGCCCTCAATGGCTACACCTTC. This codes for CASSFDALNGYTF. Looking up the rest from reference TRBV5-1 and TRBJ1-2 gives the full variable domain: KAGVTQTPRYLIKTRGQQVTLSCSPISGHRSVSWYQQTPGQGLQFLFEYFSETQRNKGNFPGRFSGRQFSNSRSEMNVSTLELGDSALYLCASSFDALNGYTFGSGTRLTVV.